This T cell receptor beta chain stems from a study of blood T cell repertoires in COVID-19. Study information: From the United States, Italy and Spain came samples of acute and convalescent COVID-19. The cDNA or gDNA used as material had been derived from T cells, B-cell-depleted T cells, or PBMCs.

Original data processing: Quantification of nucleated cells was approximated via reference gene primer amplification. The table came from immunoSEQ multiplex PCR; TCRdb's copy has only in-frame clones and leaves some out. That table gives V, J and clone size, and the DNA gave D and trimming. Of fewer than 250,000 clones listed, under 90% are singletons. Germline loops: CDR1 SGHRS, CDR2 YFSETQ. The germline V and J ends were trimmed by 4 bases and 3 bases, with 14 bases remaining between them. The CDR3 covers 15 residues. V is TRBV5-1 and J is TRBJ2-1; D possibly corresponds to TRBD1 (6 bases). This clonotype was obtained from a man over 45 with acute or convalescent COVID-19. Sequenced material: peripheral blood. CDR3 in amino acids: CASSGAGAGYNEQFF. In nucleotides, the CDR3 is TGCGCCAGCAGCGGGGCAGGGGCAGGCTACAATGAGCAGTTCTTC. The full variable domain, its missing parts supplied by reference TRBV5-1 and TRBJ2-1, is KAGVTQTPRYLIKTRGQQVTLSCSPISGHRSVSWYQQTPGQGLQFLFEYFSETQRNKGNFPGRFSGRQFSNSRSEMNVSTLELGDSALYLCASSGAGAGYNEQFFGPGTRLTVL.